The 32 T cell receptor beta chains in this list originate from one sample, sequenced in a study of blood T cells in healthy people across ages. Alongside a J-beta primer mix, a sample-barcoded 5' primer served in a second PCR lasting roughly 7 to 12 cycles. TCRdb redid the calling of the 5' RACE reads with MiXCR, one entry per CDR3 protein. The sample shows some 730,000 distinct CDR3 sequences, roughly 20% of them seen only once. The sequencing input was blood. The receptors originated from a man between 65 and 79 years old in good health.

This clonotype has just a few counts. This chain joins TRBV6-6 and TRBJ1-1; a weak D match, TRBD1 (6 bases). This CDR3 region has 14 residues. CDR1 and CDR2 from the germline V gene are MNHNY and SVGAGI (reference sequence). Deletions cut 5 bases from V and 1 base from J, with 11 bases between. The CDR3 nucleotides are TGTGCCAGCAGTCAACAGACAGGGAACACTGAAGCTTTCTTT. Translation: CASSQQTGNTEAFF.

V gene TRBV7-2 combines with J gene TRBJ2-5; D uncertain. Germline CDR1 and CDR2: SGHTA and FQGNSA. The V end lost 0 bases, the J end lost 2 bases, and 7 bases lay between the germline ends. This CDR3 is 14 amino acids long. In DNA form, the CDR3 reads TGTGCCAGCAGCTTAGCGAGTCAGCAAGAGACCCAGTACTTC. Translating gives CASSLASQQETQYF.

DNA of the CDR3: TGCAGTGCTAGAGACACCGGGACAGGGCATGAAAAACTGTTTTTT. It yields the protein CSARDTGTGHEKLFF. The chain is built from TRBV20-1 and TRBJ1-4; 9 bases fit TRBD1. V lost 0 bases to trimming and J lost 6 bases; unmatched junction nucleotides: 5. Germline lookup yields CDR1 DFQATT and CDR2 SNEGSKA (reference sequence). The CDR3 has 15 residues.

The genes are TRBV21-1 and TRBJ2-1; TRBD1 was called by the table and not checked on the DNA. TRBV21-1 is a documented pseudogene. The CDR3 is made up of 12 amino acids. The CDR3 DNA is TGTGCCACTTTACGGGGGTACAATGAGCAGTTCTTC. It specifies CATLRGYNEQFF.

This clonotype was seen ten or more times. V gene TRBV7-9 combines with J gene TRBJ2-7; D is unresolved. The length of the CDR3 is 15 residues. The germline V gene has CDR1 SEHNR and CDR2 FQNEAQ (reference sequence). V shed 5 bases and J shed 0 bases, with 14 bases lying between them. The CDR3 bases are TGTGCCAGCAGCCCCTCGGGTGGTAGCTCCTACGAGCAGTACTTC. This translates into CASSPSGGSSYEQYF.

This clonotype was seen more than once but under ten times. The chain uses TRBV7-2 and TRBJ1-2; no clear D gene. Per germline, CDR1 SGHTA and CDR2 FQGNSA. The CDR3 has 16 amino acids. V shed 2 bases and J shed 1 base, with 14 bases lying between them. The CDR3 spells CASSLSSRELNYGYTF. CDR3 coding DNA: TGTGCCAGCAGCTTAAGTTCTCGGGAACTTAACTATGGCTACACCTTC.

The chain combines TRBV29-1 with TRBJ1-1, with TRBD1 as a possible D gene (6 bases). The CDR3 loop spans 16 amino acids. The V end lost 4 bases, the J end lost 0 bases, and 18 bases lay between the germline ends. From germline, CDR1 is SQVTM and CDR2 ANQGSEA. The DNA of the CDR3 is TGCAGCGTTGGCCGAATTCCGGGACATGTGAACACTGAAGCTTTCTTT. As protein: CSVGRIPGHVNTEAFF.

The chain couples TRBV6-2 or TRBV6-3 to TRBJ1-2; TRBD1 matches at 7 bases. The CDR3 totals 16 residues. Germline-derived CDR1 and CDR2 are MNHEY and SVGEGT. The V gene end was trimmed by 2 bases and the J gene end by 0 bases; junction bases not matched to a gene: 6. CDR3 loop: CASSYGSGTANYGYTF. The CDR3 DNA reads TGTGCCAGCAGTTACGGTTCGGGGACAGCTAACTATGGCTACACCTTC.

This chain uses TRBV6-1 with TRBJ1-1, with D unresolved. V lost 4 bases, J lost 0 bases, and 9 bases lay in between. The CDR3 runs to 14 residues. Germline loops: CDR1 MNHNS, CDR2 SASEGT. The CDR3 DNA sequence: TGTGCCAGCAGTGTACCCAGGATGAACACTGAAGCTTTCTTT. It specifies CASSVPRMNTEAFF.

This clonotype turned up a few times. The chain is built from TRBV6-6 and TRBJ2-5; 7 nucleotides match TRBD1. With 0 bases clipped from V and 5 bases from J, the junction kept 6 bases outside the gene matches. Germline values: CDR1 MNHNY, CDR2 SVGAGI (reference sequence). CDR3 length: 15 residues. CDR3 protein: CASSYSETGAETQYF. CDR3 nucleotide sequence: TGTGCCAGCAGTTACTCCGAAACAGGGGCCGAGACCCAGTACTTC.

V gene TRBV6-5 combines with J gene TRBJ1-2, with 7 bases aligning to TRBD1. The germline V gene encodes CDR1 MNHEY and CDR2 SVGAGI. The CDR3 is 15 residues long. Trimming cost V 6 bases and J 1 base; bases outside gene matches: 8. The CDR3 here is CASSRLGQSNYGYTF. The CDR3 DNA is TGTGCCAGCAGCCGGTTGGGACAGAGTAACTATGGCTACACCTTC.

This clonotype was seen ten or more times. The rearrangement joins TRBV12-3 or TRBV12-4 to TRBJ2-4, with 9 bases lining up with TRBD2. This CDR3 region has 17 residues. With V trimmed by 5 bases and J by 7 bases, 15 bases remained unmatched. The CDR3 loop is CASSGGGAGGPWNIQYF. In nucleotides, the CDR3 is TGTGCCAGCAGTGGCGGAGGGGCGGGGGGGCCGTGGAACATTCAGTACTTC.

The CDR3 loop reads CASSAGDGLSDRYPKQFF. In DNA form, the CDR3 reads TGTGCCAGCAGTGCCGGGGACGGATTATCAGACCGTTACCCAAAGCAGTTCTTC. The chain uses TRBV6-4 and TRBJ2-1; D is perhaps TRBD1 or TRBD2 (5 bases each). The germline CDR1 and CDR2 sequences are MRHNA and SNTAGT. The CDR3 is 18 amino acids. Trimming cost V 4 bases and J 11 bases, with 30 bases left between them.

The chain couples TRBV6-6 to TRBJ2-5, with TRBD1 as a possible D gene (5 bases). The CDR3 loop spans 14 amino acids. Deletions cut 2 bases from V and 0 bases from J, with 7 bases between. Per the germline V gene, CDR1 is MNHNY and CDR2 is SVGAGI (reference sequence). As DNA, the CDR3 is TGTGCCAGCAGTTACATCAGGGACCAAGAGACCCAGTACTTC. It yields the protein CASSYIRDQETQYF.

The rearrangement joins TRBV27 to TRBJ1-2; 10 nucleotides agree with TRBD1. The trim removed 5 bases at V and 5 bases at J, leaving 14 bases unmatched. The CDR3 contains 17 residues. Germline lookup yields CDR1 MNHEY and CDR2 SMNVEV (reference sequence). The CDR3 here is CASSTQDRGKVGYGYTF. The CDR3, as DNA: TGTGCCAGCAGTACACAGGACAGGGGGAAAGTCGGGTATGGCTACACCTTC.

The chain employs TRBV3-1 and TRBJ1-2, with a weak D call TRBD1 (5 bases). The CDR3 runs to 18 residues. The V and J ends lost 4 bases and 0 bases respectively, with 21 bases between them. CDR1 and CDR2 from the germline V gene are LGHDT and YNNKEL (reference sequence). The CDR3 sequence: CASSPYSGTSKANYGYTF. Here the CDR3 DNA reads TGTGCCAGCAGCCCCTATTCCGGGACTTCCAAAGCTAACTATGGCTACACCTTC.

The chain couples TRBV10-3 to TRBJ2-5; 12 bases map to TRBD1. V trimming: 8 bases; J trimming: 3 bases; junction bases outside the gene matches: 7. CDR1 is ENHRY and CDR2 is SYGVKD in the germline V gene. The CDR3 length is 15 residues. CDR3 sequence reads: CAIGRGTGGEETQYF. As DNA, the CDR3 is TGTGCCATCGGCAGGGGGACAGGGGGCGAAGAGACCCAGTACTTC.

This clonotype came up a few times. The genes are TRBV24-1 and TRBJ2-1; 12 bases are a match to TRBD2. CDR1 is KGHDR, CDR2 SFDVKD, per germline. The ends lost 5 bases at V and 3 bases at J; junction bases unmatched: 7. CDR3 size: 17 residues. CDR3 region: CATSVASGGGYYNEQFF. In DNA form, the CDR3 reads TGTGCCACCAGTGTAGCTAGCGGGGGGGGCTACTACAATGAGCAGTTCTTC.

The sample holds a few counts of this clonotype. J is TRBJ2-5 and V is TRBV5-1; 8 bases line up with TRBD2. The tail of the sequence fits TRBJ2-7 better, so the J call may be wrong. The germline gives CDR1 SGHRS, CDR2 YFSETQ. The CDR3 length is 15 residues. CDR3 coding DNA: TGCGCCAGCAGCTTGAACGGGGGGGCCTCCTACGAGCAGTACTTC. It specifies CASSLNGGASYEQYF.

CDR3 loop: CASRPHGLSGRNEQFF. The CDR3 DNA sequence: TGTGCCAGCAGGCCCCACGGACTAAGCGGGAGGAATGAGCAGTTCTTC. The chain links TRBV6-1 to TRBJ2-1; 9 bases are shared with TRBD2. Germline V lookup: CDR1 MNHNS, CDR2 SASEGT. The CDR3 length is 16 residues. V dropped 6 bases and J dropped 7; count of bases not matched to a gene: 13.

This rearrangement joins TRBV5-1 to TRBJ1-1; D possibly corresponds to TRBD1 (5 bases). The CDR3 is 14 residues long. Trimming pared 3 bases from V and 1 base from J, leaving 10 bases between. The V gene's germline CDR1 is SGHRS and CDR2 YFSETQ. DNA of the CDR3: TGCGCCAGCAGCTCCGGGACCCAGAACACTGAAGCTTTCTTT. It specifies CASSSGTQNTEAFF.

The chain has TRBV5-1 and TRBJ1-1, with D possibly matching TRBD1 (6 bases). V was trimmed by 3 bases and J by 3 bases, leaving 9 bases between them. This CDR3 is 13 amino acids long. Germline loops: CDR1 SGHRS, CDR2 YFSETQ. The CDR3 region has the DNA TGCGCCAGCAGCTGGGACACCCACACTGAAGCTTTCTTT. Protein: CASSWDTHTEAFF.

This clonotype appeared many times. The V call is TRBV5-5, the J call TRBJ2-1, with D possibly TRBD1 on 8 matching bases. Per the germline V gene, CDR1 is SGHKS and CDR2 is YYEKEE (reference sequence). This CDR3 has 16 amino acids. V was cut by 2 bases and J by 1 base, with 13 bases left in between. The CDR3 region is CASSFERDRSYNEQFF. The CDR3 DNA reads TGTGCCAGCAGCTTCGAGCGGGACAGGTCCTACAATGAGCAGTTCTTC.

The chain combines TRBV4-3 with TRBJ1-2, with no clear D. Germline lookup yields CDR1 LGHNA and CDR2 YSLEER. The CDR3 runs 14 residues. Deletions cut 2 bases from V and 1 base from J, with 8 bases between. CDR3 loop: CASSQSIYNYGYTF. CDR3 coding DNA: TGCGCCAGCAGCCAATCCATTTATAACTATGGCTACACCTTC.

The chain links TRBV20-1 to TRBJ2-5; tentatively, D is TRBD2 (7 bases). The CDR3 covers 14 residues. Trimming pared 4 bases from V and 2 bases from J, leaving 14 bases between. Germline V gene data show CDR1 as DFQATT and CDR2 as SNEGSKA (reference sequence). CDR3 region: CSATRGGPQETQYF. The CDR3 DNA follows: TGCAGTGCTACAAGGGGGGGCCCACAAGAGACCCAGTACTTC.

This clonotype was seen a few times. V usage is TRBV10-3 and J usage is TRBJ1-5; D is uncertain. The CDR3 has 15 amino acids. V lost 3 bases and J lost 2, with 11 bases in between. Germline assignment: CDR1 ENHRY and CDR2 SYGVKD. CDR3 DNA: TGTGCCATCAGTGAACGGGGAGATGGCAATCAGCCCCAGCATTTT. The encoded protein is CAISERGDGNQPQHF.

This clonotype was recorded a few times. This sequence joins TRBV6-5 and TRBJ2-4; D is ambiguous. The CDR3 runs to 13 residues. From germline, CDR1 is MNHEY and CDR2 SVGAGI. With 8 bases removed from V and 7 bases from J, the gap between germline ends came to 15 bases. The CDR3 sequence: CASRGSVGNIQYF. CDR3 in DNA: TGTGCCAGCCGAGGATCGGTGGGGAACATTCAGTACTTC.

This clonotype was seen only a few times. This chain joins TRBV6-2 or TRBV6-3 and TRBJ2-5; D is unclear. The J call is doubtful: the DNA matches TRBJ2-7 better. This CDR3 spans 13 amino acids. From germline, CDR1 is MNHEY and CDR2 SVGEGT. In DNA, the CDR3 is TGTGCCAGCAGTTATCAGGCAAACTACGAGCAGTACGTC. This sequence encodes CASSYQANYEQYV.

Only a few counts were recorded for this clonotype. CDR3 in DNA: TGTGCCAGCTCACCGGCGGCAGCTGGAAACACCATATATTTT. Translation: CASSPAAAGNTIYF. The chain has TRBV18 and TRBJ1-3; D is unresolved. Germline V CDR1 and CDR2: KGHSH, LQKENI. With 3 bases removed from V and 2 bases from J, the gap between germline ends came to 8 bases. This CDR3 contains 14 residues.

The chain employs TRBV7-6 and TRBJ1-1; 9 bases map to TRBD1. The V gene end was trimmed by 8 bases and the J gene end by 3 bases; junction bases not matched to a gene: 4. The CDR3 is 13 residues long. Germline CDR1 and CDR2: SGHVS and FNYEAQ. The CDR3 sequence: CASGTGRDTEAFF. CDR3 bases: TGTGCCAGCGGGACAGGGAGGGACACTGAAGCTTTCTTT. The entire variable domain, with the rest obtained from reference TRBV7-6 and TRBJ1-1, is as follows: GAGVSQSPRYKVTKRGQDVALRCDPISGHVSLYWYRQALGQGPEFLTYFNYEAQQDKSGLPNDRFSAERPEGSISTLTIQRTEQRDSAMYRCASGTGRDTEAFFGQGTRLTVV.

This clonotype was found a few times. The rearrangement links TRBV20-1 to TRBJ2-7; D unresolved. Trimming left V 1 base short and J 0 bases short, with 13 bases between. CDR1 is DFQATT and CDR2 is SNEGSKA in the germline V gene (reference sequence). The CDR3 is made up of 15 amino acids. The CDR3 nucleotides read TGCAGTGCTAGAGGCATGGACGGGCTCTCCTACGAGCAGTACTTC. It translates to CSARGMDGLSYEQYF.

This rearrangement joins TRBV7-2 to TRBJ2-7; TRBD2 aligns across 8 bases. The germline CDR1 and CDR2 sequences are SGHTA and FQGNSA. With 7 bases clipped from V and 2 bases from J, the junction kept 7 bases outside the gene matches. The CDR3 has 14 amino acids. CDR3 sequence reads: CASNRLAGTYEQYF. CDR3 coding DNA: TGTGCCAGCAATAGGTTAGCGGGGACCTACGAGCAGTACTTC.